This TCR beta chain was found in a study of cytomegalovirus exposure and HLA in healthy donors. Turning to this clone: Its antigen is currently unknown.

This PCR relied on a set of 60 Vbeta primers and 13 Jbeta primers. The protocol was immunoSEQ multiplex PCR, while the TCRdb copy is restricted to in-frame clones and leaves out a portion. The sample shows roughly 110,000 clones, and approximately 6.8% sits with its ten largest clones. V was shortened by 6 bases and J by 0 bases, with 9 bases between the two germline ends. Germline-derived CDR1 and CDR2 are KGHSH and LQKENI. The CDR3 sequence is 15 residues long. Healthy bone marrow donors made up the donor group. General study findings and limits: In an earlier analysis, in 587 donors, most V segments appeared productive either ~90% or ~30% of the time. Later work found that TCR association rates differed between HLA loci; DRB1 had the most and HLA-C the fewest.

The receptor was isolated from a man aged 35 to 55 in good health and CMV-seropositive. This chain links TRBV18 with TRBJ2-6; no clear D gene. The sequencing sample was made of PBMCs. The CDR3 here is CASSPRDSGANVLTF. The CDR3 coding sequence is TGTGCCAGCTCTCCGAGAGACTCTGGGGCCAACGTCCTGACTTTC. The whole variable domain, filled in from reference TRBV18 and TRBJ2-6, reads NAGVMQNPRHLVRRRGQEARLRCSPMKGHSHVYWYRQLPEEGLKFMVYLQKENIIDESGMPKERFSAEFPKEGPSILRIQQVVRGDSAAYFCASSPRDSGANVLTFGAGSRLTVL.